The entry below gives a single T cell receptor (beta chain) sequence along with its context. The antigen is not known. TCRdb re-analysed the reads in MiXCR, keeping a single row per CDR3 protein. The sample lists about 360,000 distinct CDR3 sequences; about 32% were seen once. Germline V gene lookup returns CDR1 MGHDK and CDR2 SYGVNS. There are 12 residues in the CDR3. The ends were cut back, 6 bases at V and 0 bases at J, with 5 bases in the middle. These data come from a study of T cell repertoires in cytomegalovirus infection. Study summary: Evidence of both CMV infection and a matching HLA type came from public TCR beta signatures. Study conclusions and caveats: Summed frequency of shared TCR beta families picked out CMV carriers who also had the relevant HLA.

This receptor was taken from a human donor in good health (CMV status not recorded). Some clones in this sample may be carry-over from other donors' samples. Sequenced material: cultured PBMCs, taken from culture after CMV antigen stimulation. The rearrangement links TRBV25-1 to TRBJ1-1; D remains ambiguous. CDR3 in amino acids: CASRWLNTEAFF. CDR3 DNA sequence: TGTGCCAGCAGGTGGTTGAACACTGAAGCTTTCTTT. Full variable domain (remainder filled in from reference TRBV25-1 and TRBJ1-1): EADIYQTPRYLVIGTGKKITLECSQTMGHDKMYWYQQDPGMELHLIHYSYGVNSTEKGDLSSESTVSRIRTEHFPLTLESARPSHTSQYLCASRWLNTEAFFGQGTRLTVV.